One T cell receptor (beta chain) is described in this entry. No antigen is known for it. This record belongs to a study of T cell responses to AZD1222 COVID-19 vaccine. General study results and limits: Donors skewed white British and female; clonal diversity was possibly underestimated. At baseline, seropositivity was found in only 5 to 7 AZD1222 recipients.

Assay used: immunoSEQ multiplex PCR; TCRdb lists only in-frame clones, some missing. Of about 130,000 clones in the sample, around nine tenths are singletons; the top ten hold just under 6.5%. V was cut by 5 bases and J by 8 bases, with 15 bases left in between. Germline V gene lookup returns CDR1 SGHAT and CDR2 FQNNGV. The CDR3 consists of 14 residues. The chain combines TRBV11-2 with TRBJ1-4, with no clear D. This clonotype originated in an adult in good health. The sample here was peripheral blood, taken on day 0 of AZD1222 vaccination. CDR3 residues: CASSLRSGIEKLFF. The CDR3, as DNA: TGTGCCAGCAGCCTAAGGAGCGGGATAGAAAAACTGTTTTTT.